The next 25 T cell receptor beta chains were all read from a single sample in a study of PD-1 blockade in classical Hodgkin lymphoma. Sequenced by immunoSEQ multiplex PCR; TCRdb stores in-frame clones only, minus some. The table shows fewer than 35,000 clones, with 92% occurring only once. Documented time point: cycle 4 day 1 (C4D1), after less than 7 weeks of nivolumab. The patients all showed relapse after autologous stem cell transplantation, while their brentuximab vedotin exposure varied. Magnetic negative selection purified CD4+ T cells from thawed PBMCs. This material consisted of CD4+ T cells from blood, taken before the fourth cycle of nivolumab. The receptors here all came from a human donor with classical Hodgkin lymphoma.

Written as DNA, the CDR3 is TGTGCCAGCAGCTTGGCCCGACTAGCACCCACAGATACGCAGTATTTT. Its translation is CASSLARLAPTDTQYF. The chain combines TRBV5-4 with TRBJ2-3; 7 bases map to TRBD2. V trimming: 0 bases; J trimming: 2 bases; junction bases outside the gene matches: 6. Looked up from germline, CDR1 is SGHNT and CDR2 is YYREEE (reference sequence). CDR3 length equals 16 residues.

The V and J genes are TRBV7-9 and TRBJ1-1, with 7 bases matching TRBD1. Unmatched junction bases numbered 15, after V lost 7 bases and J lost 7 bases. The CDR3 is 15 amino acids. Germline CDR1 is SEHNR and CDR2 is FQNEAQ (reference sequence). The DNA for the CDR3 is TGTGCCAGCACCGTACCGGGACAGCGGACGTTTGAAGCTTTCTTT. This translates into CASTVPGQRTFEAFF. The whole variable domain, remainder taken from reference TRBV7-9 and TRBJ1-1, is DTGVSQNPRHKITKRGQNVTFRCDPISEHNRLYWYRQTLGQGPEFLTYFQNEAQLEKSRLLSDRFSAERPKGSFSTLEIQRTEQGDSAMYLCASTVPGQRTFEAFFGQGTRLTVV.

The J gene is TRBJ2-7, the V gene TRBV29-1; D uncertain. Trimming pared 4 bases from V and 6 bases from J, leaving 16 bases between. The germline V gene encodes CDR1 SQVTM and CDR2 ANQGSEA. The CDR3 length is 13 residues. The CDR3 spells CSVARSIGSEQYF. The CDR3 region has the DNA TGCAGCGTTGCTCGGTCTATCGGGTCCGAGCAGTACTTC.

V and J are TRBV18 and TRBJ2-2; TRBD1 might be the D (5 bases). Between the trimmed V and J ends, which lost 10 bases and 6 bases, there was a span of 18 bases. The CDR3 covers 14 residues. Germline CDR1 reads KGHSH; CDR2 reads LQKENI. CDR3 residues: CATTGARTSGELFF. As DNA, the CDR3 is TGTGCCACCACAGGAGCGAGAACCTCCGGGGAGCTGTTTTTT. The variable domain in full, completed from reference TRBV18 and TRBJ2-2, reads NAGVMQNPRHLVRRRGQEARLRCSPMKGHSHVYWYRQLPEEGLKFMVYLQKENIIDESGMPKERFSAEFPKEGPSILRIQQVVRGDSAAYFCATTGARTSGELFFGEGSRLTVL.

CDR3 sequence: CAWLTGKRHEQYF. CDR3 nucleotides: TGTGCCTGGCTGACAGGGAAGAGGCACGAGCAGTACTTC. The rearrangement links TRBV30 to TRBJ2-7, with 7 bases that match TRBD1. Per germline, CDR1 GTSNPN and CDR2 SVGIG (reference sequence). This CDR3 is built from 13 residues. Trimming removed 5 bases from V and 5 bases from J; junction bases left unmatched: 9. Variable domain in full (rest from reference TRBV30 and TRBJ2-7): SQTIHQWPATLVQPVGSPLSLECTVEGTSNPNLYWYRQAAGRGLQLLFYSVGIGQISSEVPQNLSASRPQDRQFILSSKKLLLSDSGFYLCAWLTGKRHEQYFGPGTRLTVT.

V and J are TRBV29-1 and TRBJ2-3; 11 bases agree with TRBD2. The CDR3 consists of 18 residues. Trimming took 0 bases from V and 0 from J; bases not matched to a gene: 8. CDR1 and CDR2 from the germline V gene are SQVTM and ANQGSEA. The CDR3: CSVEDISGRAPSTDTQYF. The CDR3 DNA is TGCAGCGTTGAAGATATTAGCGGGAGGGCCCCTAGCACAGATACGCAGTATTTT.

The chain uses TRBV15 and TRBJ2-1; D unresolved. CDR1 is LNHNV and CDR2 is YYDKDF in the germline V gene (reference sequence). Trimming removed 8 bases from V and 1 base from J, with 15 bases in between. The CDR3 has 15 residues. The CDR3 DNA reads TGTGCCACCGGAGCAAAATGGGCTTCCTACAATGAGCAGTTCTTC. This encodes CATGAKWASYNEQFF.

V gene TRBV4-1 combines with J gene TRBJ2-1, with 9 bases matching TRBD1. J was trimmed by 0 bases and V by 4 bases; bases with no gene match: 10. The CDR3 runs to 18 residues. Germline lookup yields CDR1 MGHRA and CDR2 YSYEKL. The CDR3 DNA is TGCGCCAGCAGCCTCGACAGGGGGGTCCAAAGCTCCTACAATGAGCAGTTCTTC. It translates to CASSLDRGVQSSYNEQFF.

A single count supports this clone. J is TRBJ1-2 and V is TRBV28, with 10 nucleotides matching TRBD1. CDR1 and CDR2 (germline): MDHEN, SYDVKM. The ends lost 4 bases at V and 7 bases at J; junction bases unmatched: 12. The CDR3 is 16 amino acids. The CDR3 protein is CASSSDRGRLHSGYTF. The CDR3 DNA follows: TGTGCCAGCAGTTCCGACAGGGGGCGGCTCCACTCTGGCTACACCTTC.

The chain uses TRBV19 and TRBJ2-5; D might be TRBD1 or TRBD2, each matching 7 bases. V was clipped by 6 bases and J by 0 bases, with 17 bases between them. The CDR3 runs to 16 residues. From germline, CDR1 is LNHDA and CDR2 SQIVND (reference sequence). The DNA of the CDR3 is TGTGCCAGTAGCACCCCCCAGGGGGGGTACCAAGAGACCCAGTACTTC. This encodes CASSTPQGGYQETQYF.

The rearrangement links TRBV11-2 to TRBJ1-1; TRBD1 is a possible D gene (6 bases). The CDR3 has 16 residues. Trimming shortened V by 2 bases and J by 1 base, and 14 bases separated the two germline ends. CDR1 and CDR2 from the germline V gene are SGHAT and FQNNGV. CDR3 loop: CASSLNGAGANTEAFF. CDR3 DNA sequence: TGTGCCAGCAGCTTAAACGGTGCAGGGGCGAACACTGAAGCTTTCTTT.

J is TRBJ1-1 and V is TRBV28; D not certain. The CDR3 has 12 residues. The V gene's germline CDR1 is MDHEN and CDR2 SYDVKM. Trimming left V 5 bases short and J 8 bases short, with 12 bases between. The CDR3 loop is CASSTRAREAFF. CDR3 DNA: TGTGCCAGCAGTACACGAGCACGGGAAGCTTTCTTT.

This clone was observed once. This CDR3 reads CASSLGGGEQYF. The CDR3 bases are TGTGCCAGCAGCTTAGGGGGTGGCGAGCAGTACTTC. The J gene is TRBJ2-7, the V gene TRBV7-8, with D hard to call. CDR3 length: 12 residues. In germline, CDR1 is SGHVS, CDR2 FQNEAQ. Between the trimmed V and J ends, which lost 1 base and 6 bases, there was a span of 7 bases. The full variable domain, its missing parts supplied by reference TRBV7-8 and TRBJ2-7, is GAGVSQSPRYKVAKRGQDVALRCDPISGHVSLFWYQQALGQGPEFLTYFQNEAQLDKSGLPSDRFFAERPEGSVSTLKIQRTQQEDSAVYLCASSLGGGEQYFGPGTRLTVT.

The CDR3 here is CASLTGGGTEAFF. Here the CDR3 DNA reads TGTGCCAGTCTTACAGGGGGCGGGACTGAAGCTTTCTTT. The chain employs TRBV27 and TRBJ1-1; 9 bases align to TRBD1. The CDR3 sequence is 13 residues long. Germline values: CDR1 MNHEY, CDR2 SMNVEV (reference sequence). Trimming took 9 bases from V and 5 from J; bases not matched to a gene: 7.

This clone showed up just once. This chain joins TRBV28 and TRBJ1-1; D is undetermined. Trimming cost V 7 bases and J 5 bases, with 26 bases left between them. Germline CDR1 is MDHEN and CDR2 is SYDVKM. The CDR3 is 17 residues long. The CDR3 nucleotides read TGTGCCAGCATGAGCCAGCCGGTGAGGCGAAGAAGGACTGAAGCTTTCTTT. Translated, it gives CASMSQPVRRRRTEAFF.

The count of this clone is one. V and J are TRBV10-3 and TRBJ1-5; maybe TRBD1 (6 bases). Trimming pared 3 bases from V and 4 bases from J, leaving 13 bases between. The CDR3 covers 15 residues. Germline CDR1 is ENHRY and CDR2 is SYGVKD. DNA for the CDR3: TGTGCCATCAGTGACCCCGGGGGGGCAAATCAGCCCCAGCATTTT. As protein: CAISDPGGANQPQHF.

The chain is built from TRBV6-1 and TRBJ2-5, with D perhaps matching TRBD2 (6 bases). V was cut by 0 bases and J by 4 bases, with 15 bases left in between. The germline gives CDR1 MNHNS, CDR2 SASEGT. This CDR3 has 16 amino acids. The CDR3 is CASSEALGRGGETQYF. The CDR3 bases are TGTGCCAGCAGTGAAGCCCTGGGACGGGGAGGAGAGACCCAGTACTTC.

This clone turned up a few times. The chain combines TRBV28 with TRBJ2-2; the match to TRBD2 covers 15 bases. In germline, CDR1 is MDHEN, CDR2 SYDVKM. The junction had 27 bases not matched to a gene; V was cut back by 7 bases and J by 6 bases. This CDR3 has 23 residues. CDR3 DNA: TGTGCCAGCAATTATCTGGGACTAGCGGGAGGCGGAGCTTGGGGAGGCGGCGCCGGGGAGCTGTTTTTT. It specifies CASNYLGLAGGGAWGGGAGELFF.

The chain joins TRBV25-1 to TRBJ1-2; D is undetermined. CDR3 size: 14 residues. V lost 2 bases to trimming and J lost 6 bases, with 13 bases between them. Germline assignment: CDR1 MGHDK and CDR2 SYGVNS. The CDR3, as DNA: TGTGCCAGCAGTGAAAGATTAGGGATCCATGGCTACACCTTC. Translation: CASSERLGIHGYTF.

This chain connects TRBV2 to TRBJ2-7, with TRBD2 matching over 7 bases. The V gene end was trimmed by 5 bases and the J gene end by 2 bases; junction bases not matched to a gene: 3. Germline V lookup: CDR1 SNHLY, CDR2 FYNNEI. The CDR3 consists of 13 residues. The CDR3 DNA reads TGTGCCAGCAGTCCCGGGACTACCTACGAGCAGTACTTC. It translates to CASSPGTTYEQYF.

The chain is built from TRBV5-1 and TRBJ1-3; no clear D. V lost 1 base to trimming and J lost 4 bases, with 9 bases between them. This CDR3 is 14 amino acids long. CDR1 is SGHRS and CDR2 is YFSETQ in the germline V gene. CDR3: CASSLTGIGNTIYF. The CDR3 DNA follows: TGCGCCAGCAGCTTGACCGGGATCGGAAACACCATATATTTT.

The V call is TRBV10-3, the J call TRBJ2-3, with unresolved D. The ends were cut back, 3 bases at V and 0 bases at J, with 13 bases in the middle. This CDR3 is built from 16 residues. Germline V CDR1 and CDR2: ENHRY, SYGVKD. The CDR3 reads CAISDPTSPSTDTQYF. In DNA form, the CDR3 reads TGTGCCATCAGTGACCCTACGTCCCCCAGCACAGATACGCAGTATTTT.

The V and J genes are TRBV19 and TRBJ2-7; 10 bases align to TRBD1. Germline V gives CDR1 LNHDA, CDR2 SQIVND (reference sequence). The CDR3 is 16 amino acids. The ends lost 5 bases at V and 2 bases at J; junction bases unmatched: 9. The CDR3 DNA reads as TGTGCCAGTAGTTATGGGGGGGACAGGGGACCCTACGAGCAGTACTTC. Translating gives CASSYGGDRGPYEQYF. The whole variable domain, filled in from reference TRBV19 and TRBJ2-7, reads DGGITQSPKYLFRKEGQNVTLSCEQNLNHDAMYWYRQDPGQGLRLIYYSQIVNDFQKGDIAEGYSVSREKKESFPLTVTSAQKNPTAFYLCASSYGGDRGPYEQYFGPGTRLTVT.

This chain connects TRBV5-4 to TRBJ2-4; the D gene is possibly TRBD2 (6 bases). Per germline, CDR1 SGHNT and CDR2 YYREEE (reference sequence). V was clipped by 0 bases and J by 8 bases, with 9 bases between them. The CDR3 is 13 amino acids. CDR3 loop: CASSLVGDYIQYF. CDR3 bases: TGTGCCAGCAGCTTGGTAGGGGACTACATTCAGTACTTC.

The genes are TRBV18 and TRBJ2-1; 14 bases align to TRBD2. The CDR3 length is 18 residues. V lost 3 bases, J lost 6 bases, and 10 bases stayed unmatched. Germline loops: CDR1 KGHSH, CDR2 LQKENI. The CDR3 DNA is TGTGCCAGCTCACCCCAACCACCGGGACTAGCGGGAGTCAATGAGCAGTTCTTC. It codes for CASSPQPPGLAGVNEQFF.